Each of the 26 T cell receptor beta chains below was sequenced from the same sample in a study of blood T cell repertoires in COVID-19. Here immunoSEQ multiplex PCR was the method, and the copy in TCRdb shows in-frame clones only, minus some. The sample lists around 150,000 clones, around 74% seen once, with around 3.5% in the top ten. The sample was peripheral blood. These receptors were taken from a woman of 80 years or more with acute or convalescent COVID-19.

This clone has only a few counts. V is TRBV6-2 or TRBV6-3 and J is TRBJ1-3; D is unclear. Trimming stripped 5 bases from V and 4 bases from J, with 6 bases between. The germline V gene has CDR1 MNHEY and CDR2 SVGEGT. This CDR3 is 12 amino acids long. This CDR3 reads CASSNRGNTIYF. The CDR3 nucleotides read TGTGCCAGCAGTAACAGAGGAAACACCATATATTTT.

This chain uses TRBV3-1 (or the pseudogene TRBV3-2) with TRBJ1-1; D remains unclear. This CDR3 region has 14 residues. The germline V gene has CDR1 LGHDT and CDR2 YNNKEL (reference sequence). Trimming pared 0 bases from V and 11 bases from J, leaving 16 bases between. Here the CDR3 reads CASSQEMRVAEAFF. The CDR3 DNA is TGTGCCAGCAGCCAAGAGATGAGGGTAGCAGAGGCTTTCTTT.

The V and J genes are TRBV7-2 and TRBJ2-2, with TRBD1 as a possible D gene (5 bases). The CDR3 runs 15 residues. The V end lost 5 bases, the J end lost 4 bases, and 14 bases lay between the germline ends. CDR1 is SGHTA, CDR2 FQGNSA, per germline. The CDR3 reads CASSHPGMGTGELFF. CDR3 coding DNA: TGTGCCAGCAGCCACCCAGGGATGGGCACCGGGGAGCTGTTTTTT.

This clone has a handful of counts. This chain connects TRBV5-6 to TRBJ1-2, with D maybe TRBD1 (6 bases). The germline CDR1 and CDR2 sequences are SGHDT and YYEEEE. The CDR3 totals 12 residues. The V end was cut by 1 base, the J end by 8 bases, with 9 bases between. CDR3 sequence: CASSLTGWGYTF. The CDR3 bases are TGTGCCAGCAGCTTGACAGGGTGGGGCTACACCTTC.

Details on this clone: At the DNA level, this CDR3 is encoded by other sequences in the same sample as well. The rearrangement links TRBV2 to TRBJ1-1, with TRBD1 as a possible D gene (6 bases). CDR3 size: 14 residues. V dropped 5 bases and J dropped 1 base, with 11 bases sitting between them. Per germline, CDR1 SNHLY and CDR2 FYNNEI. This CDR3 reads CASSSGQQNTEAFF. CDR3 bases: TGTGCCAGCAGTTCGGGACAACAGAACACTGAAGCTTTCTTT.

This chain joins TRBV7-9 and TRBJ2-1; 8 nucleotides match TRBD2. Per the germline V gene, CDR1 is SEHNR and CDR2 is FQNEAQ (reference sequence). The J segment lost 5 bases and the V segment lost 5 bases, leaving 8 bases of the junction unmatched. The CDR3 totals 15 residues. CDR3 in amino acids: CASSPGGRKNNEQFF. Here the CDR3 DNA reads TGTGCCAGCAGCCCGGGGGGGAGGAAGAACAATGAGCAGTTCTTC.

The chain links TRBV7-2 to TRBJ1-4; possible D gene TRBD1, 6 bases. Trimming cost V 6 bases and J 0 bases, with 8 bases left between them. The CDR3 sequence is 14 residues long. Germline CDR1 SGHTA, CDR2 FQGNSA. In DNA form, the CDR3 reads TGTGCCAGCAGGGCAGGGGCAACTAATGAAAAACTGTTTTTT. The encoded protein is CASRAGATNEKLFF.

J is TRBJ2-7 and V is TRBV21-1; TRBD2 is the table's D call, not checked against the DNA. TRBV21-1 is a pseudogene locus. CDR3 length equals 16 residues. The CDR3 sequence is CASTDPVREATYEQYF. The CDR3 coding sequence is TGTGCCAGCACCGACCCCGTAAGGGAGGCAACCTACGAGCAGTACTTC.

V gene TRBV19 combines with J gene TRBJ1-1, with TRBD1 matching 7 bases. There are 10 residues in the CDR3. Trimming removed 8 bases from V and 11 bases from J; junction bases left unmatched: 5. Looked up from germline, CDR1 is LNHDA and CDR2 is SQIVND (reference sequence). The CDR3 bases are TGTGCCAGTGGGAACAGGGGCGCTTTCTTT. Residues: CASGNRGAFF.

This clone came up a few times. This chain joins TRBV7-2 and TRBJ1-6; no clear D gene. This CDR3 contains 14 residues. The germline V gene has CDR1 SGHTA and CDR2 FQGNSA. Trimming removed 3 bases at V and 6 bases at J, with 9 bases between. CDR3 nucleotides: TGTGCCAGCAGCTTCGACGGGTCTAATTCACCCCTCCACTTT. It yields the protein CASSFDGSNSPLHF.

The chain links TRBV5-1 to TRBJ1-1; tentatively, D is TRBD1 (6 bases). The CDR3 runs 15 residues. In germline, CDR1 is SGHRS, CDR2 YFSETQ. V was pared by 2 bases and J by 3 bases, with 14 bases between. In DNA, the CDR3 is TGCGCCAGCAGCTTTGTAACAGGGACCGACACTGAAGCTTTCTTT. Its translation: CASSFVTGTDTEAFF.

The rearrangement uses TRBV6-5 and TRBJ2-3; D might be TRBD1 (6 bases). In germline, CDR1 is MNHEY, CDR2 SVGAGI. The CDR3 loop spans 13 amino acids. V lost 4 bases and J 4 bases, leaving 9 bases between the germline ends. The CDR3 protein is CASSWDIADTQYF. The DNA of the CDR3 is TGTGCCAGCAGTTGGGACATAGCAGATACGCAGTATTTT.

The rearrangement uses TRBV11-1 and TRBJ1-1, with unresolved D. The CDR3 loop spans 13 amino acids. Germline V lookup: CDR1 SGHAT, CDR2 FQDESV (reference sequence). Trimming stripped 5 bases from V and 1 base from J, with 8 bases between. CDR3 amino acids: CASSQQRNTEAFF. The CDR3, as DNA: TGTGCCAGCAGCCAACAGAGGAACACTGAAGCTTTCTTT.

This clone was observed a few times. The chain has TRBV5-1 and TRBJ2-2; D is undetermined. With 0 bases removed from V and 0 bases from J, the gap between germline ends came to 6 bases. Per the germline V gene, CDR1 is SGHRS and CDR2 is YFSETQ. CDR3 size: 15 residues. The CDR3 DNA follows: TGCGCCAGCAGCTTGGTGGCAGCGAACACCGGGGAGCTGTTTTTT. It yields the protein CASSLVAANTGELFF.

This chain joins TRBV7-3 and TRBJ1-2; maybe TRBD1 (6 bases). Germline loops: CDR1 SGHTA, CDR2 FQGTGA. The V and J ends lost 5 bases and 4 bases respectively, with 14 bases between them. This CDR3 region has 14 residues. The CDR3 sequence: CASSPRGQGYGYTF. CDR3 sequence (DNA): TGTGCCAGCAGCCCCCGGGGACAAGGCTATGGCTACACCTTC.

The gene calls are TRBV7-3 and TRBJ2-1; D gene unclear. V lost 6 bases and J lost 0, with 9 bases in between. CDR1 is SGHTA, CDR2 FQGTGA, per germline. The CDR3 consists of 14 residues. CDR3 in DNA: TGTGCCAGCAGTCAGTATGGCTCCTACAATGAGCAGTTCTTC. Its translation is CASSQYGSYNEQFF.

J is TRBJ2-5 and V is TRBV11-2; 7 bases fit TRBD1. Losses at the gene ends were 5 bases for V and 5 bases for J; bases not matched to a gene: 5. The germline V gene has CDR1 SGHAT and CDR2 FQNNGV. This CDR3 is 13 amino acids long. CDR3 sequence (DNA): TGTGCCAGCAGCGAAACAGGGGTGGAGACCCAGTACTTC. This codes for CASSETGVETQYF.

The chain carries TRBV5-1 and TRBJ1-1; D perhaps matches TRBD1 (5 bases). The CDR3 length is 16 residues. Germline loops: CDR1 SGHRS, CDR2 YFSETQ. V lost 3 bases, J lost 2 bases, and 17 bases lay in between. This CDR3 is CASSSQTGGANTEAFF. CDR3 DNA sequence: TGCGCCAGCAGCTCACAGACTGGAGGGGCCAACACTGAAGCTTTCTTT.

Here the CDR3 DNA reads TGTGCCAGTAGTAGGCGGGAATGGATGAACACTGAAGCTTTCTTT. Translating gives CASSRREWMNTEAFF. The chain combines TRBV19 with TRBJ1-1; D gene unclear. Germline loops: CDR1 LNHDA, CDR2 SQIVND (reference sequence). V dropped 4 bases and J dropped 0 bases, with 12 bases sitting between them. The CDR3 is 15 amino acids.

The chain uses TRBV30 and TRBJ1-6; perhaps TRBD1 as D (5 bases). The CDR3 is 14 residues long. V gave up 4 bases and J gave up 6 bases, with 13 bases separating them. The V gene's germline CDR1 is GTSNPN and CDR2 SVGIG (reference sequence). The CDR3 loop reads CAWNRGHGNSPLHF. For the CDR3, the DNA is TGTGCCTGGAACAGAGGACATGGTAATTCACCCCTCCACTTT.

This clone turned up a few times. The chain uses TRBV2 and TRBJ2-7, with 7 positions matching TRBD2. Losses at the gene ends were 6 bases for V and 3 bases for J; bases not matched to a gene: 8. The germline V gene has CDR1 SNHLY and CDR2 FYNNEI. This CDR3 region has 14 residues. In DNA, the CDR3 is TGTGCCAGCAGATACGGGACTACCAGCTACGAGCAGTACTTC. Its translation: CASRYGTTSYEQYF.

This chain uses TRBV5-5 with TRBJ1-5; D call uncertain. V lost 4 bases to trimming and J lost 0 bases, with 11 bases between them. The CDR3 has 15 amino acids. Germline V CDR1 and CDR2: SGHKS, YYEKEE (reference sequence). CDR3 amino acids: CASSTVPGSNQPQHF. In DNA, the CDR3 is TGTGCCAGCAGCACCGTCCCGGGTAGCAATCAGCCCCAGCATTTT.

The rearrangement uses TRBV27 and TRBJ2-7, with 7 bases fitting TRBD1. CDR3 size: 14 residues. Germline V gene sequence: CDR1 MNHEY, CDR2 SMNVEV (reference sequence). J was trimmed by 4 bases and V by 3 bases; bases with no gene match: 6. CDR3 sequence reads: CASSFDRVNYEQYF. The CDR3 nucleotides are TGTGCCAGCAGTTTCGACAGGGTAAATTACGAGCAGTACTTC.

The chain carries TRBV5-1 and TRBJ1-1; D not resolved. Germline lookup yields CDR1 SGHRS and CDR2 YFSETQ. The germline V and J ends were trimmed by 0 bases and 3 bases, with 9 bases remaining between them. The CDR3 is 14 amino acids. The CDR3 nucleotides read TGCGCCAGCAGCTTGGCCCTGGACTACACTGAAGCTTTCTTT. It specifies CASSLALDYTEAFF.

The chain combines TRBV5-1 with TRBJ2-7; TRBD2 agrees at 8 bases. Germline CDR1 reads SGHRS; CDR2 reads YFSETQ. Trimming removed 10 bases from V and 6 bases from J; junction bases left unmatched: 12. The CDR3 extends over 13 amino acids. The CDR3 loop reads CASQPGGGTEQYF. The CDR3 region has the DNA TGCGCCTCCCAGCCGGGGGGGGGAACCGAGCAGTACTTC. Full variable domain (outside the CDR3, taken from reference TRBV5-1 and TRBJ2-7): KAGVTQTPRYLIKTRGQQVTLSCSPISGHRSVSWYQQTPGQGLQFLFEYFSETQRNKGNFPGRFSGRQFSNSRSEMNVSTLELGDSALYLCASQPGGGTEQYFGPGTRLTVT.

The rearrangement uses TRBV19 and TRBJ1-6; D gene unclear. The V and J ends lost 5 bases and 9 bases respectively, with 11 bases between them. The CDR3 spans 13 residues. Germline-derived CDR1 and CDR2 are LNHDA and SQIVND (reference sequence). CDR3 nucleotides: TGTGCCAGTAGTTCCCCCGAGGTTTCACCCCTCCACTTT. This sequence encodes CASSSPEVSPLHF. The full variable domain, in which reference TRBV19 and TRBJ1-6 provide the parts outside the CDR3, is DGGITQSPKYLFRKEGQNVTLSCEQNLNHDAMYWYRQDPGQGLRLIYYSQIVNDFQKGDIAEGYSVSREKKESFPLTVTSAQKNPTAFYLCASSSPEVSPLHFGNGTRLTVT.